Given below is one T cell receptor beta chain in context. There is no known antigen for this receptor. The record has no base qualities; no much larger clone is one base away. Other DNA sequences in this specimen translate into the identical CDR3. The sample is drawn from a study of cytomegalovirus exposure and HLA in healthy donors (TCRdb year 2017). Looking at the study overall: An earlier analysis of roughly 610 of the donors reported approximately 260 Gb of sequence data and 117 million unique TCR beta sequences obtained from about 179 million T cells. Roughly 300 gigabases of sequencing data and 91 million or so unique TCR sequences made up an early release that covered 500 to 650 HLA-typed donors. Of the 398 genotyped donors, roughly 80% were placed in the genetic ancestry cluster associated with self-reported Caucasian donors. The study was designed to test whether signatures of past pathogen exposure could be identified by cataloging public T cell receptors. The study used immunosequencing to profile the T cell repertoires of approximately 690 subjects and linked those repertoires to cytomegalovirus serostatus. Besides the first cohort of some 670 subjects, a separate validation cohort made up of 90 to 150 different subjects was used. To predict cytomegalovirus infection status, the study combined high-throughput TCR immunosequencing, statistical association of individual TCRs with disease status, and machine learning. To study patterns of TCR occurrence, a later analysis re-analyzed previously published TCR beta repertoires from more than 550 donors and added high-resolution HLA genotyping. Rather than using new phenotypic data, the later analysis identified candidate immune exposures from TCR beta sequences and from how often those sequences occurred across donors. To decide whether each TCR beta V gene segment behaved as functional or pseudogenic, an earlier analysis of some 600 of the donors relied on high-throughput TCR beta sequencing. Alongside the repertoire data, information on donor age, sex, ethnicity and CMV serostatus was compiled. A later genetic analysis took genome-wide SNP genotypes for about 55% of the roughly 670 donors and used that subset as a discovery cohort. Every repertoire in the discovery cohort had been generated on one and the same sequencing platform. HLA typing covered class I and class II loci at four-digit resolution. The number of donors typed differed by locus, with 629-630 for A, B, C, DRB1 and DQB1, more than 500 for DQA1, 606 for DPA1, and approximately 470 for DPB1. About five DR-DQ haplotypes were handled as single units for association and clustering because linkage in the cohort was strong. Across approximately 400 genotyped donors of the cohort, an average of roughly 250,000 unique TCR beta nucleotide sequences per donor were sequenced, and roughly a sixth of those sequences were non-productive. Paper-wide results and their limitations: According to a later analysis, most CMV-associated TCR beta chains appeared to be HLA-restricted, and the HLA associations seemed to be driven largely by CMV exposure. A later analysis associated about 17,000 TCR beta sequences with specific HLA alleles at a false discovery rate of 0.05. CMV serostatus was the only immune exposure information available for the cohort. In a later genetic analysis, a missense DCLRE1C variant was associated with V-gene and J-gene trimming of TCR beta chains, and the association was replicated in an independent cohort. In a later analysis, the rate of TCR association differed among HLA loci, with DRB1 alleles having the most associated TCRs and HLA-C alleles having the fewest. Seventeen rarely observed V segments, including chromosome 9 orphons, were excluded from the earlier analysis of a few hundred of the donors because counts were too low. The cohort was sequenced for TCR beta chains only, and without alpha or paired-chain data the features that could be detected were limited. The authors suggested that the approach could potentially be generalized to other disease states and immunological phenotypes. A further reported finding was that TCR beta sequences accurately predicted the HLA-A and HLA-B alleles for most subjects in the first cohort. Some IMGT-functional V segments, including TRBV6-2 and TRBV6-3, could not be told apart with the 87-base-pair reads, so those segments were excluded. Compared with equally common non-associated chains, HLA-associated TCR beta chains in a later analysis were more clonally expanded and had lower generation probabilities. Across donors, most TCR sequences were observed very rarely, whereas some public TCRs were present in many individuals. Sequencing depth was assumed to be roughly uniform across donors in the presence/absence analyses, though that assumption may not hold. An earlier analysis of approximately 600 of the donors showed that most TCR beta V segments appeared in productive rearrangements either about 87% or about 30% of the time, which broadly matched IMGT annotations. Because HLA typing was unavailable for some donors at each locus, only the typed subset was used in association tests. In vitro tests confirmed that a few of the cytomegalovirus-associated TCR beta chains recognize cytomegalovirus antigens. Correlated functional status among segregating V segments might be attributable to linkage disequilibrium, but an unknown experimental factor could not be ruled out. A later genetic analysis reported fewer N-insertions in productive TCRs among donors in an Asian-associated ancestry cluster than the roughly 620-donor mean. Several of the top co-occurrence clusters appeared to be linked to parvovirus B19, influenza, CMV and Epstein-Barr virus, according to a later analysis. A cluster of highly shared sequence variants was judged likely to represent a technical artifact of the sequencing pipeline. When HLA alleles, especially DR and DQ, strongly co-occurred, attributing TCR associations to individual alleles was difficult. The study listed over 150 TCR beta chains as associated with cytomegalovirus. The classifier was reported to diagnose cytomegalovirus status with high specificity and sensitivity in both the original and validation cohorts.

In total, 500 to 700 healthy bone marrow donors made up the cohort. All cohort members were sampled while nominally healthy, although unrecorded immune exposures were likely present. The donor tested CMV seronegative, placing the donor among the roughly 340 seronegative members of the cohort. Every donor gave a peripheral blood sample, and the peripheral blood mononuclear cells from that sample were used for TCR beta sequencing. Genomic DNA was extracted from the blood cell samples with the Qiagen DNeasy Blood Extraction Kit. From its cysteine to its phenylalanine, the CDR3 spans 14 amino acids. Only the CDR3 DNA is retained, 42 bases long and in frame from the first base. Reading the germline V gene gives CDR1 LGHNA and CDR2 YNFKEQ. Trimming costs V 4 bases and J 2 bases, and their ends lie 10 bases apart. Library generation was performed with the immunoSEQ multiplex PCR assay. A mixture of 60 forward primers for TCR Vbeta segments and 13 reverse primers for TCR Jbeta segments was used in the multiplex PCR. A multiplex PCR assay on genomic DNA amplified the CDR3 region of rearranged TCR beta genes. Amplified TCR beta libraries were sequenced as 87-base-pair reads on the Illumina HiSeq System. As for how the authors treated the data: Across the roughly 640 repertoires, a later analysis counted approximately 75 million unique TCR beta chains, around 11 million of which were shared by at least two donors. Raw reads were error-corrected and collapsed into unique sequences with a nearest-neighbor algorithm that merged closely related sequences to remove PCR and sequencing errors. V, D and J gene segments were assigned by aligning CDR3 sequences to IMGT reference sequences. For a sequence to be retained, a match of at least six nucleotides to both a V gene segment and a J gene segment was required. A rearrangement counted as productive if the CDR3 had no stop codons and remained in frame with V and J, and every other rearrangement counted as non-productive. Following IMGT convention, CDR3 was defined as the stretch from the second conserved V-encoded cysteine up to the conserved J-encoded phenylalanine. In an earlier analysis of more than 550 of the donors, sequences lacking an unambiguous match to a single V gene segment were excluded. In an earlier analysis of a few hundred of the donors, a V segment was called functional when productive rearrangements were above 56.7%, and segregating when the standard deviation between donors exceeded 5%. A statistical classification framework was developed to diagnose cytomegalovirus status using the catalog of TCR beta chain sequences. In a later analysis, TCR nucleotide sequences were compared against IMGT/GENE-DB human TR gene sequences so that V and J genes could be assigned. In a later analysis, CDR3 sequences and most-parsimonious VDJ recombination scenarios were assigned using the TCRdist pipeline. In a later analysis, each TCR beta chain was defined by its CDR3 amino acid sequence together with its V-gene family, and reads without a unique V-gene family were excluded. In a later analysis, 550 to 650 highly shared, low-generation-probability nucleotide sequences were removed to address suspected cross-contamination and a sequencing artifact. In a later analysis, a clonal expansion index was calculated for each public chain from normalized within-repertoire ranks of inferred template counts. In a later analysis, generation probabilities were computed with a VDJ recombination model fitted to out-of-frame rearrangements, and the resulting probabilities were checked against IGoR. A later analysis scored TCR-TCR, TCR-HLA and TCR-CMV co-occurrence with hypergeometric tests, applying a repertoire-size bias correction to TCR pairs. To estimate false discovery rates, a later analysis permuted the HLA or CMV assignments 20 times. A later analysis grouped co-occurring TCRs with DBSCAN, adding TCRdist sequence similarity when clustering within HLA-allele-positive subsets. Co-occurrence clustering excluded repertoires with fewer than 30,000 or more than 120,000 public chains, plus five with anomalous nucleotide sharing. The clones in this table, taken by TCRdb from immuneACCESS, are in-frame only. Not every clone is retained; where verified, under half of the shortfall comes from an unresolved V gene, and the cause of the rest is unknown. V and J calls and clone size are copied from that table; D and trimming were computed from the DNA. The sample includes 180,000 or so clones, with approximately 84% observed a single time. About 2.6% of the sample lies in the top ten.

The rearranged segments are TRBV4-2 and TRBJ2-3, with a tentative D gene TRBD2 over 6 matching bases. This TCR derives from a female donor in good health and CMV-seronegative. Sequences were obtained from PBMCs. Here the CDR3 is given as CASSPGLTTDTQYF. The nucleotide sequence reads TGTGCCAGCAGCCCGGGACTTACCACAGATACGCAGTATTTT.